This T cell receptor beta chain was profiled in a study of T cell repertoires in cytomegalovirus infection. CDR3 length: 14 amino acids. Trimming removed 6 bases at V and 5 bases at J, with 12 bases between. The germline V gene has CDR1 SGDLS and CDR2 YYNGEE. TCRdb reanalysed the reads using MiXCR and keeps one entry per CDR3 protein. The data contain 250,000 to 300,000 distinct CDR3 sequences, 20% to 30% of them singletons. What was sequenced was PBMCs. The chain uses TRBV9 and TRBJ2-6, with TRBD1 as a possible D gene (6 bases). This receptor was obtained from a human donor in good health (CMV status not recorded). Some clones in this sample may be carry-over from other donors' samples. The chain's CDR3 is CASTQGQRANVLTF. DNA of the CDR3: TGTGCCAGCACCCAAGGACAGCGGGCCAACGTCCTGACTTTC.